Sequencing of this T cell receptor (beta chain) was carried out in a study of cytomegalovirus exposure and HLA in healthy donors. PCR was performed using 60 Vbeta and 13 Jbeta primers. Method: immunoSEQ multiplex PCR; TCRdb's copy keeps in-frame clones and lacks some. The table includes more than 200,000 clones, about 81% detected once. V was clipped by 7 bases and J by 6 bases, with 19 bases between them. The CDR3 contains 14 residues. CDR1 is MDHEN, CDR2 SYDVKM, per germline. Healthy bone marrow donors made up the cohort. Sequencing was carried out using PBMCs. The TCR was taken from a middle-aged man in good health and CMV-seropositive. The chain uses TRBV28 and TRBJ2-7, with a weak D call TRBD2 (7 bases). The CDR3, as DNA: TGTGCCAGCATTCAAGGGGGGGGAAAGGGCGAGCAGTACGTC. It encodes CASIQGGGKGEQYV.